Below, one T cell receptor beta chain is given with its context. The target antigen is unknown. Assay: immunoSEQ multiplex PCR; the TCRdb copy retains only in-frame clones and omits some. The table includes roughly 62,000 clones, around 90% detected once. CDR1 and CDR2 (germline): SGHVS, FQNEAQ. V was cut by 5 bases and J by 7 bases, with 16 bases left in between. The CDR3 covers 14 residues. The source of the sample is a study of graft-versus-host responses after intestinal transplantation. Study-wide background: Multivisceral, liver-intestinal, or isolated intestinal transplants were received by the recipients. Study conclusions and caveats: Clonal ratios of graft-versus-host to host-versus-graft in allografts were high for patients exhibiting graft-donor T cell macrochimerism. GvH clones were identified in recipient marrow, with some first appearing in ileum or blood.

The receptor was isolated from a human patient who received an intestinal transplant, so some T cells may come from the graft donor. Sequenced here: PBMCs, sampled around 120 days after intestinal transplantation. This chain uses TRBV7-8 with TRBJ2-3, with D possibly TRBD2 on 5 matching bases. Here the CDR3 reads CASSPPGSLNTQYF. CDR3 DNA sequence: TGTGCCAGCAGCCCCCCGGGGTCCCTGAATACGCAGTATTTT.